The T cell receptor (beta chain) described here comes from a study of PD-1 blockade in mismatch repair-deficient tumors. TCRdb's copy holds only in-frame clones and misses some; the assay was immunoSEQ multiplex PCR. Counted here are about 100,000 clones, over 75% occurring once; the ten biggest clones make up roughly 6.3%. Germline CDR1 is MNHEY and CDR2 is SVGAGI. CDR3 length equals 14 residues. V lost 0 bases to trimming and J lost 1 base, with 7 bases between them. The clonotype was recovered from an adult with mismatch repair-deficient cancer. The rearrangement uses TRBV6-5 and TRBJ2-7, with D unresolved. Sequencing was performed on peripheral blood, taken roughly eight months after starting pembrolizumab. The chain's CDR3 is CASSYSAGSYEQYF. The CDR3 DNA reads as TGTGCCAGCAGTTACTCAGCTGGATCCTACGAGCAGTACTTC.